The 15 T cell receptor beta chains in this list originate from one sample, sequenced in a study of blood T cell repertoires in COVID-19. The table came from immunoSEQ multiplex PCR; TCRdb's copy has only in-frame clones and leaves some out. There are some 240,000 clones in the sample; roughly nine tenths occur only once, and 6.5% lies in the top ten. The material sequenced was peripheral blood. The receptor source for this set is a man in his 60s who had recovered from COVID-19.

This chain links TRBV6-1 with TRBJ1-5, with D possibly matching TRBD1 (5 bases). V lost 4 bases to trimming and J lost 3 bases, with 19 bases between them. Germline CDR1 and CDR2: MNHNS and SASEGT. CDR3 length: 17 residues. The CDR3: CASSGSWAGVNNQPQHF. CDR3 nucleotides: TGTGCCAGCAGTGGGTCTTGGGCGGGGGTTAACAATCAGCCCCAGCATTTT.

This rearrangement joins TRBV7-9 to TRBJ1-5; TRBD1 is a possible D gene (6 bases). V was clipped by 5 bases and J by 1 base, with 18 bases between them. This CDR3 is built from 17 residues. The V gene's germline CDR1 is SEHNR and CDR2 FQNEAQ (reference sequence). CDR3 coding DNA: TGTGCCAGCAGCCAGCCACGGACAGAAAGAAGCAATCAGCCCCAGCATTTT. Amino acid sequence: CASSQPRTERSNQPQHF.

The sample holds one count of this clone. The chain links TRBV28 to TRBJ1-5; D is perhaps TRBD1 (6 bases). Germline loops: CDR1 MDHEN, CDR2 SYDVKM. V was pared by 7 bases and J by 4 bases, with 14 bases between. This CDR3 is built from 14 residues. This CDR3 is CASISGTKNQPQHF. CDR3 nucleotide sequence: TGTGCCAGCATTTCCGGGACAAAGAATCAGCCCCAGCATTTT.

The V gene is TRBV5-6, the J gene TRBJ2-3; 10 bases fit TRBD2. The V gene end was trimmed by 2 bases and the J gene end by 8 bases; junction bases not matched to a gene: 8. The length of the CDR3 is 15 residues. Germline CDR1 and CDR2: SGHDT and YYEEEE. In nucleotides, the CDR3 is TGTGCCAGCAGCTTCGGAGCGGGAGGGCCAGGTACGCAGTATTTT. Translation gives CASSFGAGGPGTQYF.

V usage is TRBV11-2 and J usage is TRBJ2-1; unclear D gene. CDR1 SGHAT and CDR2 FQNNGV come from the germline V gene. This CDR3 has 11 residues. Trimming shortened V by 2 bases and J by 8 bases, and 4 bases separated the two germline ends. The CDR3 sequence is CASSLTDEQFF. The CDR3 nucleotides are TGTGCCAGCAGCTTAACGGATGAGCAGTTCTTC.

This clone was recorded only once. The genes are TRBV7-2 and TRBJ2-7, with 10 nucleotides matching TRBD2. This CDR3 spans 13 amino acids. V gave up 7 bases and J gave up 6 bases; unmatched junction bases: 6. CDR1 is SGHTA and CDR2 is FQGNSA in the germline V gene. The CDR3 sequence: CASTLAGVSEQYF. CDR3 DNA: TGTGCCAGCACCCTAGCGGGAGTGAGCGAGCAGTACTTC. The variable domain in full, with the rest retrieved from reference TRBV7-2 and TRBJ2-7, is GAGVSQSPSNKVTEKGKDVELRCDPISGHTALYWYRQSLGQGLEFLIYFQGNSAPDKSGLPSDRFSAERTGGSVSTLTIQRTQQEDSAVYLCASTLAGVSEQYFGPGTRLTVT.

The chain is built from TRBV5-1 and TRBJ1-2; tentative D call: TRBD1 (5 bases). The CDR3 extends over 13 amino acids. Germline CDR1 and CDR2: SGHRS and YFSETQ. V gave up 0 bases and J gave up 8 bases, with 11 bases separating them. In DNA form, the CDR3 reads TGCGCCAGCAGCTTGGTACAGGAAGGAGGCTACACCTTC. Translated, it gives CASSLVQEGGYTF.

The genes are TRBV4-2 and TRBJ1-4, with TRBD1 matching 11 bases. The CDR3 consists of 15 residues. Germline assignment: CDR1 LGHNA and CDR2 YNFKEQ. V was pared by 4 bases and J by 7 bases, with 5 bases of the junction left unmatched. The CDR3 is CASSRSGTGGEKLFF. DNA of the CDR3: TGTGCCAGCAGCCGTTCCGGGACAGGGGGTGAAAAACTGTTTTTT.

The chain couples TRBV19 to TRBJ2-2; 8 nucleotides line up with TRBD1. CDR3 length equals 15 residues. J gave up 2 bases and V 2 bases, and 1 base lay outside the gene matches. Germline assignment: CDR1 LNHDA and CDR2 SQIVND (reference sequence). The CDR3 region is CASSIQGANTGELFF. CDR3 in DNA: TGTGCCAGTAGTATACAGGGGGCTAACACCGGGGAGCTGTTTTTT.

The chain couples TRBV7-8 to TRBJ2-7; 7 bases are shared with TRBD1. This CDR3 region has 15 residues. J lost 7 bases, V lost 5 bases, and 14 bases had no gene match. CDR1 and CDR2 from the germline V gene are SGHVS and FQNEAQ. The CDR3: CASSPTGTVSPEQYF. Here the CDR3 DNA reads TGTGCCAGCAGCCCTACCGGGACAGTATCTCCGGAGCAGTACTTC.

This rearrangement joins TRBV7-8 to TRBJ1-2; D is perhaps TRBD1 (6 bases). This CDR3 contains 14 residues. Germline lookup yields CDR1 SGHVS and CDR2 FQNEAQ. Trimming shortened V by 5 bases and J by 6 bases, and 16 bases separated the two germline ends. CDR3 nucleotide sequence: TGTGCCAGCAGCCTCGCCGGGGGGGCGGATGGCTACACCTTC. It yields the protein CASSLAGGADGYTF.

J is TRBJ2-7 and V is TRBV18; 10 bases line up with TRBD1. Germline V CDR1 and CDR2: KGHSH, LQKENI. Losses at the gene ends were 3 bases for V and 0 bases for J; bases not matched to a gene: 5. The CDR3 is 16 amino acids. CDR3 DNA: TGTGCCAGCTCACCTCTCGGGACAGGGGACTCCTACGAGCAGTACTTC. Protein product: CASSPLGTGDSYEQYF.

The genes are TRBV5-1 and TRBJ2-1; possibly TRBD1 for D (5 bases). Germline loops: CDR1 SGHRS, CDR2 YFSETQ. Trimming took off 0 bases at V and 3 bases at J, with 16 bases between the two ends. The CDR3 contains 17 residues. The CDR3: CASSLAQGNPLYNEQFF. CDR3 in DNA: TGCGCCAGCAGCTTGGCCCAGGGTAATCCCCTCTACAATGAGCAGTTCTTC. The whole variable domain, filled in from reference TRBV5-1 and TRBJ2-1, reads KAGVTQTPRYLIKTRGQQVTLSCSPISGHRSVSWYQQTPGQGLQFLFEYFSETQRNKGNFPGRFSGRQFSNSRSEMNVSTLELGDSALYLCASSLAQGNPLYNEQFFGPGTRLTVL.

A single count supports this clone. The DNA for the CDR3 is TGTGCCACCAGCAGAGAAAGCGGCAGGATGAACACTGAAGCTTTCTTT. This translates into CATSRESGRMNTEAFF. The V call is TRBV15, the J call TRBJ1-1, with D unclear. The CDR3 sequence is 16 residues long. V was clipped by 0 bases and J by 0 bases, with 11 bases between them. Germline V CDR1 and CDR2: LNHNV, YYDKDF (reference sequence).

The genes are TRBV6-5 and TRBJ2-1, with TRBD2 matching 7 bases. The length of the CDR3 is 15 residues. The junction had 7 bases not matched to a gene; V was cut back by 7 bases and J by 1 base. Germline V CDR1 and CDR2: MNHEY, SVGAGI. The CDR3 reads CASTPGGYSYNEQFF. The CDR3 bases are TGTGCCAGCACCCCGGGGGGTTATTCCTACAATGAGCAGTTCTTC.